These T cell receptor beta chains were read from a single sample in a study of cytomegalovirus exposure and HLA in healthy donors. Assay used: immunoSEQ multiplex PCR; TCRdb lists only in-frame clones, some missing. Among around 150,000 clones, around four fifths were seen once, and the ten largest hold over 2%. Material for sequencing was PBMCs. These TCRs come from a young man in good health and CMV-seropositive. Each CDR3 is given without its conserved first and last residue. D genes are given only for firm matches. A row's size may be missing; if present it is once, few, many or a size class.

D gene	clone size	CDR3 length	V gene	J gene	CDR3 protein
TRBD1	.	12	TRBV27	TRBJ1-5	ASSDRDLAQPQH
.	.	17	TRBV7-9	TRBJ1-2	ASSPPYLTNRVSNYGYT
.	.	12	TRBV21-1	TRBJ1-1	ASSKKGEGIEAF
TRBD1	.	15	TRBV7-9	TRBJ2-7	ASSLGLRTGLTYEQY
.	.	11	TRBV6-5	TRBJ1-1	ASSYSPSTEAF
.	.	12	TRBV29-1	TRBJ2-7	SVQRGHNVGEQY
.	.	13	TRBV7-2	TRBJ2-5	ASSLRSSAWETQY
TRBD1	.	13	TRBV4-3	TRBJ2-7	ASSQGTGAGFEQY
.	.	12	TRBV4-1	TRBJ1-1	ASSQGPGNTEAF
TRBD1	.	14	TRBV7-9	TRBJ2-7	ASSPQTGGAAYEQY
.	.	13	TRBV6-1	TRBJ2-5	ASSDIPTEYETQY
.	.	13	TRBV2	TRBJ2-1	ASSEAMTGSGGQF
.	.	15	TRBV11-2	TRBJ2-3	ASSLDPVHFFTDTQY
TRBD1	.	14	TRBV5-8	TRBJ1-1	ASSLGADRVNTEAF
.	once	13	TRBV5-5	TRBJ2-2	ASSLAGGHTGELF
TRBD1	.	11	TRBV2	TRBJ1-2	ASSKDRGGGYT
TRBD1	.	12	TRBV7-9	TRBJ1-1	ASSLNTGQSEAF
.	.	13	TRBV5-4	TRBJ1-2	ASSRGGGLDYGYT
.	.	14	TRBV14	TRBJ2-3	ASSQAWGPQFHTQY
TRBD1	once	13	TRBV10-3	TRBJ2-3	ATSDRDRSTDTQY
TRBD2	.	16	TRBV7-2	TRBJ2-6	ASSLGGLAVSGANVLT
.	.	12	TRBV2	TRBJ1-5	ASREEEGSQPQH
.	once	11	TRBV5-5	TRBJ2-5	ASTLGSIETQY
TRBD1	.	13	TRBV10-3	TRBJ2-3	AISVGDREADTQY
TRBD1	.	12	TRBV11-2	TRBJ2-1	ASSSLTGGPEQF
.	.	13	TRBV6-4	TRBJ2-2	ASSVEGSNTGELF
TRBD1	once	12	TRBV2	TRBJ1-1	ASRSDRLNTEAF
.	.	14	TRBV4-1	TRBJ1-2	ASSQDSGGKGYGYT
TRBD2	once	12	TRBV6-1	TRBJ2-7	ASGGGGLFYEQY
.	.	13	TRBV10-3	TRBJ2-1	AISESRGSYNEQF
TRBD2	once	15	TRBV7-3	TRBJ2-5	ASSLSPAGGPGETQY
TRBD2	.	14	TRBV4-1	TRBJ2-7	ASSQGTSGSSYEQY
.	many	11	TRBV7-9	TRBJ2-2	ASSPQGSGELF
TRBD2	.	12	TRBV13	TRBJ2-5	ASSLAGSQETQY
.	.	14	TRBV19	TRBJ2-2	ADPGLSGSSAGELF
.	once	10	TRBV6-6	TRBJ2-1	ASSYGPNEQF
.	.	14	TRBV5-1	TRBJ1-4	ASSLVGASTNEKLF
TRBD1	.	13	TRBV5-4	TRBJ2-7	ASTYRGQAGYEQY
.	.	12	TRBV25-1	TRBJ1-4	ASSKQSDAEKLF
.	.	13	TRBV11-2	TRBJ2-3	ASSLGTYSTDTQY
TRBD1	.	10	TRBV6-5	TRBJ2-1	AIRTGWHEQF
.	.	13	TRBV7-2	TRBJ1-5	ASSSQLQGNQPQH
.	.	13	TRBV19	TRBJ1-5	ASSIGAGLNQPQH
TRBD2	.	13	TRBV30	TRBJ2-2	AWSWGGGATGELF
.	.	11	TRBV2	TRBJ1-4	ASNGQLNEKLF
TRBD1	few	14	TRBV7-8	TRBJ1-5	ASSLAGQGANQPQH
TRBD1	.	12	TRBV10-3	TRBJ2-7	AISVEGQGYEQY
.	.	14	TRBV6-5	TRBJ1-2	ASSYSPPPQAYGYT
.	.	10	TRBV2	TRBJ1-1	ASGQLEAEAF
TRBD2	.	13	TRBV4-3	TRBJ2-1	ASSPYSRGVDEQF
.	.	13	TRBV9	TRBJ2-7	ASSVAVAETYEQY
TRBD1	.	11	TRBV19	TRBJ1-1	ASSTTGYTEAF
TRBD2	.	15	TRBV7-2	TRBJ2-3	ASSPTLGGAGTDTQY